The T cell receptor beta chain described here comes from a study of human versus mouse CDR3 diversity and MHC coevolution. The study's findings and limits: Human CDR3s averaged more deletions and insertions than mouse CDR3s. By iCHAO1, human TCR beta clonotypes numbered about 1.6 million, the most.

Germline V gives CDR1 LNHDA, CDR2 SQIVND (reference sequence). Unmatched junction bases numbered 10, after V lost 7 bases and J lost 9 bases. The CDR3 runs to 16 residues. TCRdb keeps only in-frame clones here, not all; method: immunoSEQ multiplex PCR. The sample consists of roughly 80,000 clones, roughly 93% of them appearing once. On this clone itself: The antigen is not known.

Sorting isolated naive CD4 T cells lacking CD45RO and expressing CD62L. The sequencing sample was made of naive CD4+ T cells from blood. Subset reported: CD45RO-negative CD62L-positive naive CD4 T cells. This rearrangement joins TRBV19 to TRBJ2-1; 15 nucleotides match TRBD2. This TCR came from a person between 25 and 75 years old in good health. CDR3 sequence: CASTLGLAGGQGEQFF. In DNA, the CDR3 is TGTGCCAGTACCCTCGGACTAGCGGGGGGGCAGGGTGAGCAGTTCTTC.